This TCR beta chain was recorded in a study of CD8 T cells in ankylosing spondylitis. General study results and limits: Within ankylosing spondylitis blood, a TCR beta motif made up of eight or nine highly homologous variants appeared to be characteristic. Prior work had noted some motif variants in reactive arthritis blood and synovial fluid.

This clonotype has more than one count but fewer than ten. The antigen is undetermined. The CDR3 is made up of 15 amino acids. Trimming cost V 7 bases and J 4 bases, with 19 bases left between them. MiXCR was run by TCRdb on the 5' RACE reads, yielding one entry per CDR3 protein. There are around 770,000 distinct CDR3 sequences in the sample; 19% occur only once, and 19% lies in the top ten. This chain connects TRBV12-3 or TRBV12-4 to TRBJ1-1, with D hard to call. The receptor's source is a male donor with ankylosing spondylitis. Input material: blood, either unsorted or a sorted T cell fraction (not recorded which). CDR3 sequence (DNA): TGTGCCAGCACCCTCGTACCCCAGGTGGGCACTGAAGCTTTCTTT. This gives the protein CASTLVPQVGTEAFF.